This TCR beta chain emerged from a study of shared clonotypes between healthy human individuals. The study, taken as a whole, reports: Inspection by rarefaction showed sorted-subset sequencing to be incomplete despite large depth. What naive subsets generally showed was a larger estimated richness than memory subsets showed.

With regard to this clone: No antigen is known for it.

Deletions cut 0 bases from V and 4 bases from J, with 13 bases between. CDR1 is SGHNT, CDR2 YYREEE, per germline (reference sequence). This CDR3 comprises 16 residues. TCRdb's table, derived via immunoSEQ multiplex PCR, lists solely in-frame clones and lacks some. The table has over a million clones, around 97% seen once. Partitioning of CD4+ cells yielded a CD45RA+ naive subset and a CD45RA-negative memory subset. Sequencing was done on a sample of naive CD4+ T cells sorted from blood. Subset: CD45RA+ positively selected. This TCR came from a young man in good health. This rearrangement joins TRBV5-4 to TRBJ2-2; tentatively, D is TRBD1 (7 bases). This CDR3 reads CASSLAGRGATGELFF. CDR3 DNA sequence: TGTGCCAGCAGCTTGGCAGGCAGGGGGGCCACCGGGGAGCTGTTTTTT.